What follows describes a single T cell receptor beta chain. These data originate in a study of blood T cell repertoires in COVID-19. Germline V gene data show CDR1 as KGHSH and CDR2 as LQKENI. The CDR3 has 16 residues. V was shortened by 4 bases and J by 0 bases, with 15 bases between the two germline ends. Generated by immunoSEQ multiplex PCR, the TCRdb table keeps only in-frame clones and is missing some. In the table there are over 150,000 clones, approximately 87% of which are singletons. Sequencing was performed on peripheral blood. This chain links TRBV18 with TRBJ1-2, with D possibly matching TRBD1 (6 bases). The sequence came from an older woman with COVID-19, enrolled during active disease. CDR3 nucleotides: TGTGCCAGCTCACATGGTAGCGGGACAACTAACTATGGCTACACCTTC. This gives the protein CASSHGSGTTNYGYTF. Combining the CDR3 with reference TRBV18 and TRBJ1-2 gives the whole variable domain NAGVMQNPRHLVRRRGQEARLRCSPMKGHSHVYWYRQLPEEGLKFMVYLQKENIIDESGMPKERFSAEFPKEGPSILRIQQVVRGDSAAYFCASSHGSGTTNYGYTFGSGTRLTVV.